The entry below describes one T cell receptor beta chain. Clones were read by immunoSEQ multiplex PCR, and TCRdb kept only the in-frame ones, dropping some. This table holds about 30,000 clones, over 60% found once. This specimen belongs to a study of PD-L1 blockade in urothelial cancer. Study context: Blood samples contained a median about 150,000 T cells.

The CDR3 consists of 15 residues. From germline, CDR1 is SEHNR and CDR2 FQNEAQ (reference sequence). Trimming cost V 2 bases and J 1 base, with 11 bases left between them. Stated time point: peripheral blood 6 weeks after treatment start. This material consisted of PBMCs, taken around atezolizumab (anti-PD-L1) treatment. The chain employs TRBV7-9 and TRBJ1-2; D is unresolved. This clonotype was obtained from a man between 65 and 79 years old with urothelial cancer. In DNA form, the CDR3 reads TGTGCCAGCAGCTTACCACCTATTGGTAACTATGGCTACACCTTC. It specifies CASSLPPIGNYGYTF.